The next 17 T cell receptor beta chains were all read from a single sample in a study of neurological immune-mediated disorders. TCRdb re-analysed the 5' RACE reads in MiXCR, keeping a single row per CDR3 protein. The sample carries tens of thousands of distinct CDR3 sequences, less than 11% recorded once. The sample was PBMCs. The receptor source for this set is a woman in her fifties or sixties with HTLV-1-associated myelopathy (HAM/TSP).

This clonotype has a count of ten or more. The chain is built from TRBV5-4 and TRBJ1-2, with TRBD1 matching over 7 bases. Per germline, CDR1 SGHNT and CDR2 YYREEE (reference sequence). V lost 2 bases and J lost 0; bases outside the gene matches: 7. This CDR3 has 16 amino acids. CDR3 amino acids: CASSLSPGQTNYGYTF. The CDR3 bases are TGTGCCAGCAGCTTATCTCCGGGACAGACTAACTATGGCTACACCTTC.

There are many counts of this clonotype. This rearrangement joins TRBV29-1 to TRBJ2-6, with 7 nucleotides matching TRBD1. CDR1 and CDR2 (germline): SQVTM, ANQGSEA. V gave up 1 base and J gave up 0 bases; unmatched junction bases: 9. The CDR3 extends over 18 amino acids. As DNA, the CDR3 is TGCAGCGTTGAAGGTGAAGGGACAGCCACCTCTGGGGCCAACGTCCTGACTTTC. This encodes CSVEGEGTATSGANVLTF.

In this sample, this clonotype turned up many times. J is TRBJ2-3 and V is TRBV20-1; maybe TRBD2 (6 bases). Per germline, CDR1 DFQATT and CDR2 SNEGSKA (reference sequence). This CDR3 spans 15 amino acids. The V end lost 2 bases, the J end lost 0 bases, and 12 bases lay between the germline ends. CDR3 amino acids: CSARYGGRSTDTQYF. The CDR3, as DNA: TGCAGTGCTAGATACGGGGGACGTAGCACAGATACGCAGTATTTT.

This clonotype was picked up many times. CDR3 in DNA: TGCAGTGCCCCCCGGCCAGGAGGGCGCAATGAGCAGTTCTTC. It specifies CSAPRPGGRNEQFF. J is TRBJ2-1 and V is TRBV20-1, with D possibly matching TRBD2 (6 bases). Trimming pared 6 bases from V and 6 bases from J, leaving 18 bases between. Germline CDR1 DFQATT, CDR2 SNEGSKA (reference sequence). The CDR3 has 14 amino acids.

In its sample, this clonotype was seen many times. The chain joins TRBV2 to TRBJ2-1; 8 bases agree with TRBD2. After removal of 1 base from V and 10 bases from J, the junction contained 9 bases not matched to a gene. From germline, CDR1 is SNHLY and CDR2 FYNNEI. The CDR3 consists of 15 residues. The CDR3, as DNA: TGTGCCAGCAGTGAAGTATCCGGGGGGGTAGGGGAGCAGTTCTTC. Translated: CASSEVSGGVGEQFF.

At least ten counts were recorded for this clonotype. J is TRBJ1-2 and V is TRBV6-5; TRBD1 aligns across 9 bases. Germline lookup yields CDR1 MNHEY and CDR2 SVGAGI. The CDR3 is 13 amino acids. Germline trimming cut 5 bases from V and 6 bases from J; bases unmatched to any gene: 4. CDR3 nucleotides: TGTGCCAGCAGTCGCGACAGGGGGGATGGCTACACCTTC. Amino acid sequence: CASSRDRGDGYTF.

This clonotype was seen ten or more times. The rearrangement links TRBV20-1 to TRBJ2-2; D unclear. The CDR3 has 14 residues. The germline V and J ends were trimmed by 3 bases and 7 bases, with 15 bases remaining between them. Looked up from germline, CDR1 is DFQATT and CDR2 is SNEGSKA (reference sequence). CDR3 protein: CSARTGNGFGELFF. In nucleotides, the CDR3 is TGCAGTGCTAGGACCGGTAACGGGTTCGGGGAGCTGTTTTTT.

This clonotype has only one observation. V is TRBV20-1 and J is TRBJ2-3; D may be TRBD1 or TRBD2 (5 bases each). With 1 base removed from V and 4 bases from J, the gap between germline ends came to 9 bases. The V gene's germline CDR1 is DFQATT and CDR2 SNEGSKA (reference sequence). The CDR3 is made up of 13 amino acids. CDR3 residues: CSARVGEADTQYF. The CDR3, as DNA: TGCAGTGCTAGAGTGGGGGAAGCAGATACGCAGTATTTT.

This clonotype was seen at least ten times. The CDR3 protein is CSVEDYLLAGETQYF. DNA for the CDR3: TGCAGCGTTGAAGATTATCTACTAGCCGGAGAGACCCAGTACTTC. The rearrangement joins TRBV29-1 to TRBJ2-5; D possibly corresponds to TRBD2 (6 bases). This CDR3 contains 15 residues. Germline V gives CDR1 SQVTM, CDR2 ANQGSEA. Trimming cost V 0 bases and J 4 bases, with 15 bases left between them.

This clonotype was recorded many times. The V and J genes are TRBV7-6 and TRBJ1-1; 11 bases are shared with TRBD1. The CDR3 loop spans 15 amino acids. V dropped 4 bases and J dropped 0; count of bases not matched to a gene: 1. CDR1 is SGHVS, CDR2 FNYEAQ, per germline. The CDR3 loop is CASSWGQGVNTEAFF. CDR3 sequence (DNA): TGTGCCAGCAGCTGGGGACAGGGGGTGAACACTGAAGCTTTCTTT.

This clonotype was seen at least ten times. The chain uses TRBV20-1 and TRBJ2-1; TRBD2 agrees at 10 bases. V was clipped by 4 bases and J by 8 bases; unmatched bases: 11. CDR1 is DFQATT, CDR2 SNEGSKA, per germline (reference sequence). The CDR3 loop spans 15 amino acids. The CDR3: CSAKSPGLASDEQFF. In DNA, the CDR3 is TGCAGTGCTAAATCACCGGGACTAGCGTCCGATGAGCAGTTCTTC.

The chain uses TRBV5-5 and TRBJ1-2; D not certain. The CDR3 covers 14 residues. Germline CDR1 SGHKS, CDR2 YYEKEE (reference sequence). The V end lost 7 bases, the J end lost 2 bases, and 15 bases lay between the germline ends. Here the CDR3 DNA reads TGTGCCAGCTCATCCGGGTTACGCAACTATGGCTACACCTTC. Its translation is CASSSGLRNYGYTF.

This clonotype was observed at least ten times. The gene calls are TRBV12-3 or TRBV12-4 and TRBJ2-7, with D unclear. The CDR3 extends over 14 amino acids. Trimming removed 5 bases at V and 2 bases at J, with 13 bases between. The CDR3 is CASSKVGVTYEQYF. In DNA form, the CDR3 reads TGTGCCAGCAGTAAGGTGGGCGTCACCTACGAGCAGTACTTC.

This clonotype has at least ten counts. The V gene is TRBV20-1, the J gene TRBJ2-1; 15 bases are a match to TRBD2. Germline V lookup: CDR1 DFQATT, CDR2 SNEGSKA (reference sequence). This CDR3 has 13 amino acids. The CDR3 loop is CSGTSGGYNEQFF. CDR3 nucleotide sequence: TGCTCGGGGACTAGCGGGGGGTACAATGAGCAGTTCTTC.

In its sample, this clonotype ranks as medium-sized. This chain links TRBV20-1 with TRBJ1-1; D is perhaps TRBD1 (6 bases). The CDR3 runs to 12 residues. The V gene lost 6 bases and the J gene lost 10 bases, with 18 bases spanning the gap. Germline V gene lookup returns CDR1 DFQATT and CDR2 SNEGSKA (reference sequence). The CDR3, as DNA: TGCAGTGCCCCAATGGCAGGGGCCGGAGCTTTCTTT. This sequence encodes CSAPMAGAGAFF.

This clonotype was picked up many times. In DNA form, the CDR3 reads TGTGCCAGCAGCCAAGGGCCGGCCGAGGGTCTAGGGAATGAGCAGTTCTTC. As protein: CASSQGPAEGLGNEQFF. The chain links TRBV4-2 to TRBJ2-1; possibly TRBD2 for D (5 bases). The ends were cut back, 1 base at V and 7 bases at J, with 20 bases in the middle. The CDR3 extends over 17 amino acids. The germline CDR1 and CDR2 sequences are LGHNA and YNFKEQ.

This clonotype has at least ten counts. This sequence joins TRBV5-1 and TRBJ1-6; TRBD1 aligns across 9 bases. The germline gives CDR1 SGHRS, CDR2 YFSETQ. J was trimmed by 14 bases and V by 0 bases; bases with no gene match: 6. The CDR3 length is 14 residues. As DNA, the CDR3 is TGCGCCAGCAGCTTGGAGGCGGACAGGGGATCCCTCCACTTT. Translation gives CASSLEADRGSLHF.